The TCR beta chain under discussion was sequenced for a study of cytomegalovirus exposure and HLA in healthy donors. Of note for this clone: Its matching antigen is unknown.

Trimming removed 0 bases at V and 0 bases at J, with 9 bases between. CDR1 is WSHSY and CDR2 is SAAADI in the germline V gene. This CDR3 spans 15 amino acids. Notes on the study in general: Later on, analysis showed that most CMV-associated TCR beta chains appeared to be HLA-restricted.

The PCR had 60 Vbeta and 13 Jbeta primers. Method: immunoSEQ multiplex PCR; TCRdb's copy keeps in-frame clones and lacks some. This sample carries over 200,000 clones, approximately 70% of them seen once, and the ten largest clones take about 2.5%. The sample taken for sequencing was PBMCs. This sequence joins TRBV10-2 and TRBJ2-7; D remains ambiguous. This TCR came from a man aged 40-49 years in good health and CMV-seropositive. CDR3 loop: CASSESVTPSYEQYF. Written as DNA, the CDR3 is TGCGCCAGCAGTGAGTCGGTCACACCCTCCTACGAGCAGTACTTC.